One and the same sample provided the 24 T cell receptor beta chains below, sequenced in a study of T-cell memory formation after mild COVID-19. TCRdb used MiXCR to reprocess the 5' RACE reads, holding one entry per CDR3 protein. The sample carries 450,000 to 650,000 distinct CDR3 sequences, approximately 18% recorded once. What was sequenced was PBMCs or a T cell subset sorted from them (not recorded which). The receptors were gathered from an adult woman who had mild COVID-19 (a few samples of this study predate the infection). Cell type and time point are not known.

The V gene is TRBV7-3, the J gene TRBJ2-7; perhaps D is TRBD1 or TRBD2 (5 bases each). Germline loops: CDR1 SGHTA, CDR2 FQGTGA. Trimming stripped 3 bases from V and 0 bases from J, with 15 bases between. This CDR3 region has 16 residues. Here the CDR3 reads CASSFPGDGRSYEQYF. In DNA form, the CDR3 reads TGTGCCAGCAGCTTCCCTGGGGACGGCCGCTCCTACGAGCAGTACTTC. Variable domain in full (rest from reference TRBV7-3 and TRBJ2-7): GAGVSQTPSNKVTEKGKYVELRCDPISGHTALYWYRQSLGQGPEFLIYFQGTGAADDSGLPNDRFFAVRPEGSVSTLKIQRTERGDSAVYLCASSFPGDGRSYEQYFGPGTRLTVT.

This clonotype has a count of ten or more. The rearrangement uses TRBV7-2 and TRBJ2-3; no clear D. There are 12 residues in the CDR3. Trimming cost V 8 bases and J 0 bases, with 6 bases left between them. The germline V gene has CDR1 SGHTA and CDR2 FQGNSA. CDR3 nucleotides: TGTGCCAGCCGACGAAGCACAGATACGCAGTATTTT. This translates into CASRRSTDTQYF.

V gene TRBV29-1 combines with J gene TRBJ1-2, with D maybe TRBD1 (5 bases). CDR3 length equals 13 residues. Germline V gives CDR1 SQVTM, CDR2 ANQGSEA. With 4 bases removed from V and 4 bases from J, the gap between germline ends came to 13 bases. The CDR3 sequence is CSVGQGEGYGYTF. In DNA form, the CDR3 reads TGCAGCGTTGGCCAGGGAGAGGGCTATGGCTACACCTTC.

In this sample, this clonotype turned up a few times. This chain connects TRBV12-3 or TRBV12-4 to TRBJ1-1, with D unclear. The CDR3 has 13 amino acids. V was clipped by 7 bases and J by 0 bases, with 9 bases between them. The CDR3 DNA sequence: TGTGCCAGCACCCTGACGGTGAACACTGAAGCTTTCTTT. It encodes CASTLTVNTEAFF.

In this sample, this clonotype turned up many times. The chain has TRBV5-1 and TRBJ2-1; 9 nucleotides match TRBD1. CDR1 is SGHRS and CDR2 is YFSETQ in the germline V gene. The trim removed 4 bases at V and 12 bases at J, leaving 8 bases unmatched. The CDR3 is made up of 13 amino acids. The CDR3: CASSLPDRGWQFF. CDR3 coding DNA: TGCGCCAGCAGCCTGCCCGACAGGGGGTGGCAGTTCTTC.

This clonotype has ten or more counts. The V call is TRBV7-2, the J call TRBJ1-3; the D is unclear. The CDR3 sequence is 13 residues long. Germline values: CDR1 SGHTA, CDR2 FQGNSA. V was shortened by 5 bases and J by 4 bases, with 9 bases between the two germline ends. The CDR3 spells CASSPPPGNTIYF. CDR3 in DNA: TGTGCCAGCAGCCCTCCCCCCGGAAACACCATATATTTT.

CDR3 in amino acids: CSANLGTGRLEQYF. CDR3 nucleotides: TGCAGTGCTAATCTCGGGACAGGCCGGTTGGAGCAGTACTTC. This chain uses TRBV20-1 with TRBJ2-7, with TRBD1 matching 8 bases. Looked up from germline, CDR1 is DFQATT and CDR2 is SNEGSKA (reference sequence). The CDR3 totals 14 residues. The J segment lost 7 bases and the V segment lost 4 bases, leaving 12 bases of the junction unmatched.

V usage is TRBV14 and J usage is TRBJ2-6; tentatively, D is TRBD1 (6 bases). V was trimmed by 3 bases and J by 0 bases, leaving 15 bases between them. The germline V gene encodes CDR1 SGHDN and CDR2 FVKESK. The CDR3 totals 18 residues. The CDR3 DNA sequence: TGTGCCAGCAGCCAGACCCACAGGGTATACTCTGGGGCCAACGTCCTGACTTTC. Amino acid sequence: CASSQTHRVYSGANVLTF.

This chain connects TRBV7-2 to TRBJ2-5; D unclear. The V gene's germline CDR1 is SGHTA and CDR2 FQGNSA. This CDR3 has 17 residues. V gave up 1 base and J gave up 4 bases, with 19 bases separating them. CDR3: CASSLGGDVLRGETQYF. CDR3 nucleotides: TGTGCCAGCAGCTTAGGCGGCGACGTCCTGAGAGGAGAGACCCAGTACTTC.

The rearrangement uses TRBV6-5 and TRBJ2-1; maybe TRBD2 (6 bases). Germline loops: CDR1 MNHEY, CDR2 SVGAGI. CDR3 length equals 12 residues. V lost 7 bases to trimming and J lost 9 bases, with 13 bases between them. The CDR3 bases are TGTGCCAGCATCAGCCTCGGGGGTGAGCAGTTCTTC. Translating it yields CASISLGGEQFF.

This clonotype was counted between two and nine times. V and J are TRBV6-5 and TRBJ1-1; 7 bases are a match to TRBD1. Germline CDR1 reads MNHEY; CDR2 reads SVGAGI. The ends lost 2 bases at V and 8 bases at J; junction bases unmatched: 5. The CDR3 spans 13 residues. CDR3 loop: CASSYGGTAEAFF. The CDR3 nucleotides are TGTGCCAGCAGTTACGGGGGGACAGCCGAAGCTTTCTTT.

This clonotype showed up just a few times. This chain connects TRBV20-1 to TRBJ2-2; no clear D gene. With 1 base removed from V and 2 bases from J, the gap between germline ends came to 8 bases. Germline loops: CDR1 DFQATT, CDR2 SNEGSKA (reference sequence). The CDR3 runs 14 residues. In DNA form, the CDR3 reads TGCAGTGCTAGAGGCCGTTTAAACACCGGGGAGCTGTTTTTT. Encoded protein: CSARGRLNTGELFF.

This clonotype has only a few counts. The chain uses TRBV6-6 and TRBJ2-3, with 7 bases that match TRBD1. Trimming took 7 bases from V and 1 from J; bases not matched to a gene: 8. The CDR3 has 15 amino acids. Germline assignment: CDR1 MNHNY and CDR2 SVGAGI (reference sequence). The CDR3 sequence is CASKRQGLGTDTQYF. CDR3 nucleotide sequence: TGTGCCAGCAAAAGACAGGGCCTCGGCACAGATACGCAGTATTTT.

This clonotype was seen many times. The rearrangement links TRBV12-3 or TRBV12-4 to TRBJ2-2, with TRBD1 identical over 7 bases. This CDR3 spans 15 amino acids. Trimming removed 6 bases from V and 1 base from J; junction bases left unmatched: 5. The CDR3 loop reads CASSTRQGNTGELFF. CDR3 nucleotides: TGTGCCAGCAGCACCCGACAGGGGAACACCGGGGAGCTGTTTTTT.

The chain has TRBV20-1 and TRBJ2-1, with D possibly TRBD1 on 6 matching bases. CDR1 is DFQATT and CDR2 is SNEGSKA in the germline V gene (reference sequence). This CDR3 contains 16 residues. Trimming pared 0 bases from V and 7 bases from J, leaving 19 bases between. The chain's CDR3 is CSARELQGALWNEQFF. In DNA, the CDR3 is TGCAGTGCTAGAGAATTACAGGGAGCATTGTGGAATGAGCAGTTCTTC.

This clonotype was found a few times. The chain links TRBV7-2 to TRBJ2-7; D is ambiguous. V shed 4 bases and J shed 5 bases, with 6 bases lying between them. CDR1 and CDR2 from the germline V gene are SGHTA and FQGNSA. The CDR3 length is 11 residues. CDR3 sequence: CASSSAHEQYF. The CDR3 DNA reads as TGTGCCAGCAGCTCAGCGCACGAGCAGTACTTC.

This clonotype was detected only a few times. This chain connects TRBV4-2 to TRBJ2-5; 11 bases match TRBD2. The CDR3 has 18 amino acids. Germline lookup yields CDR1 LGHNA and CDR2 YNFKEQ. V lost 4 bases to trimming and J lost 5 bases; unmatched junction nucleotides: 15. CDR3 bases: TGTGCCAGCAGCCCTGTACTAGCGGGGGACGATAGGTGGGAGACCCAGTACTTC. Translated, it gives CASSPVLAGDDRWETQYF.

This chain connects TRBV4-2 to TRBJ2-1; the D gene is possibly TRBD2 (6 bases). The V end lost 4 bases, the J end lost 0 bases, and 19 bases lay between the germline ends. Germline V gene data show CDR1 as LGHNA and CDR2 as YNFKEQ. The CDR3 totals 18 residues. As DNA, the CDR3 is TGTGCCAGCAGCCTGCTTGAGGGGCGGGAAATCTCCTACAATGAGCAGTTCTTC. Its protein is CASSLLEGREISYNEQFF.

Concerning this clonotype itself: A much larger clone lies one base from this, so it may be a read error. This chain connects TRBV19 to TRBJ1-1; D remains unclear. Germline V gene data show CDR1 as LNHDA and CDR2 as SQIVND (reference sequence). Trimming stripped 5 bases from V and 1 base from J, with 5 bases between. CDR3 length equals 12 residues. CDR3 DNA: TGTGCCAGTAGTCAATGGAACACTGAAGCTTTCTTT. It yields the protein CASSQWNTEAFF.

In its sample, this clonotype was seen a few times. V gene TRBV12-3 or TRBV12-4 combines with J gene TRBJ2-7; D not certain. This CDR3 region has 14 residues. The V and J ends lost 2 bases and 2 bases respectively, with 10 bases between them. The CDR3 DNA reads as TGTGCCAGCAGTTTAATTAAAGGGCCCTACGAGCAGTACTTC. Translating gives CASSLIKGPYEQYF.

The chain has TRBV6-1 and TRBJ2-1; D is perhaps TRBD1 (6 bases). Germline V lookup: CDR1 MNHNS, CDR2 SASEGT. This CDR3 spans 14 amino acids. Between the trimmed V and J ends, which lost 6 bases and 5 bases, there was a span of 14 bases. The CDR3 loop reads CASSEPYRDNEQFF. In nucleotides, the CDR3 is TGTGCCAGCAGCGAACCTTACAGGGACAATGAGCAGTTCTTC.

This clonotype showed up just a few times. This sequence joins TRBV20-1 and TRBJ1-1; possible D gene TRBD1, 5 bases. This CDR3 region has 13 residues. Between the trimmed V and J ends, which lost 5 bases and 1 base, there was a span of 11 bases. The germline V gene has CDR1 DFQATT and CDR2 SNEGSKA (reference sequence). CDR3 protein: CSAWGRWNTEAFF. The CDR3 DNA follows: TGCAGTGCTTGGGGACGGTGGAACACTGAAGCTTTCTTT.

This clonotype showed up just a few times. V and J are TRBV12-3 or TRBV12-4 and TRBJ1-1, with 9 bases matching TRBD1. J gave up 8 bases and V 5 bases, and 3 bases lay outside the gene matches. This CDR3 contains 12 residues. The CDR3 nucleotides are TGTGCCAGCAGTGTAACAGGGGGCGAAGCTTTCTTT. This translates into CASSVTGGEAFF.

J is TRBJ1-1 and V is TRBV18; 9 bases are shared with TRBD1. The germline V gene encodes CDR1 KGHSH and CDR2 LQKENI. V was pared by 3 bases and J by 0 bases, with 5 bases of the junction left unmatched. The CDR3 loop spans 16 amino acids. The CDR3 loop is CASSPERDRVNTEAFF. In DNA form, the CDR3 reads TGTGCCAGCTCACCCGAGCGGGACAGGGTGAACACTGAAGCTTTCTTT.